The 20 T cell receptor beta chains given below trace back to one sample, sequenced in a study of T-cell memory formation after mild COVID-19. TCRdb processed the 5' RACE reads anew with MiXCR; each CDR3 protein has one entry. The table shows more than 75,000 distinct CDR3 sequences, with 14% occurring only once. Sequenced: PBMCs or a T cell subset sorted from them (not recorded which). The source is an adult woman who had mild COVID-19 (a few samples of this study predate the infection). Cell type and time point are not known.

Ten or more counts support this clonotype. V and J are TRBV27 and TRBJ2-2; D is unresolved. The CDR3 loop spans 13 amino acids. CDR1 and CDR2 from the germline V gene are MNHEY and SMNVEV (reference sequence). Deletions cut 2 bases from V and 2 bases from J, with 3 bases between. The CDR3 nucleotides are TGTGCCAGCAGTTTAACAAACACCGGGGAGCTGTTTTTT. Translation gives CASSLTNTGELFF.

In its sample, this clonotype was seen a few times. The gene calls are TRBV29-1 and TRBJ2-7, with D possibly being TRBD1 (7 bases). The CDR3 is 16 residues long. V lost 6 bases and J 2 bases, leaving 23 bases between the germline ends. Germline V gives CDR1 SQVTM, CDR2 ANQGSEA. This CDR3 reads CSVGRSGDSGPYEQYF. The CDR3 DNA reads as TGCAGCGTAGGTAGATCCGGGGACAGCGGGCCCTACGAGCAGTACTTC.

This clonotype turned up a few times. The V and J genes are TRBV9 and TRBJ1-5, with D perhaps TRBD1 (5 bases). Germline V lookup: CDR1 SGDLS, CDR2 YYNGEE. V was clipped by 4 bases and J by 1 base, with 12 bases between them. This CDR3 has 15 residues. The CDR3 region is CASSTQAGSNQPQHF. The CDR3, as DNA: TGTGCCAGCAGCACCCAGGCAGGGAGCAATCAGCCCCAGCATTTT.

The V gene is TRBV4-1, the J gene TRBJ1-1, with a weak D call TRBD1 (5 bases). CDR3 length: 14 residues. In germline, CDR1 is MGHRA, CDR2 YSYEKL. V dropped 0 bases and J dropped 2 bases, with 7 bases sitting between them. Here the CDR3 reads CASSQDRENTEAFF. The CDR3 nucleotides are TGCGCCAGCAGCCAAGACAGGGAAAACACTGAAGCTTTCTTT.

This rearrangement joins TRBV6-2 or TRBV6-3 to TRBJ2-7; D possibly corresponds to TRBD2 (6 bases). Trimming took 6 bases from V and 1 from J, leaving 10 bases between them. The CDR3 is made up of 13 amino acids. Germline CDR1 is MNHEY and CDR2 is SVGEGT. CDR3 protein: CASRGGTSYEQYF. CDR3 coding DNA: TGTGCCAGCAGGGGTGGGACTTCCTACGAGCAGTACTTC.

V and J are TRBV2 and TRBJ2-7; no firm D call. CDR1 SNHLY and CDR2 FYNNEI come from the germline V gene. Trimming took off 2 bases at V and 0 bases at J, with 8 bases between the two ends. CDR3 size: 14 residues. CDR3 loop: CASSETESSYEQYF. The CDR3 DNA reads as TGTGCCAGCAGTGAAACGGAGAGCTCCTACGAGCAGTACTTC.

This clonotype was seen a handful of times. This rearrangement joins TRBV30 to TRBJ2-2; D not certain. V gave up 5 bases and J gave up 4 bases, with 5 bases separating them. CDR1 GTSNPN and CDR2 SVGIG come from the germline V gene (reference sequence). This CDR3 is built from 11 residues. The CDR3: CAWGFTGELFF. CDR3 DNA: TGTGCCTGGGGCTTCACCGGGGAGCTGTTTTTT.

This clonotype was observed a handful of times. This sequence joins TRBV9 and TRBJ2-5, with a tentative D call TRBD2 (5 bases). Germline V CDR1 and CDR2: SGDLS, YYNGEE. The germline V and J ends were trimmed by 0 bases and 3 bases, with 12 bases remaining between them. This CDR3 comprises 15 residues. CDR3 residues: CASSVGGGLEETQYF. DNA of the CDR3: TGTGCCAGCAGCGTAGGTGGCGGGCTCGAAGAGACCCAGTACTTC.

This sequence joins TRBV4-2 and TRBJ1-2; a weak D match, TRBD1 (6 bases). V dropped 0 bases and J dropped 4 bases, with 18 bases sitting between them. Germline V gives CDR1 LGHNA, CDR2 YNFKEQ. The CDR3 contains 17 residues. CDR3 sequence (DNA): TGTGCCAGCAGCCAAGATCCCGTGGGGGGCGGTGGCTATGGCTACACCTTC. Protein product: CASSQDPVGGGGYGYTF.

There are a few counts of this clonotype. V usage is TRBV5-1 and J usage is TRBJ2-1, with D possibly matching TRBD1 (6 bases). This CDR3 region has 15 residues. The ends were cut back, 4 bases at V and 1 base at J, with 12 bases in the middle. Germline CDR1 and CDR2: SGHRS and YFSETQ. The CDR3 here is CASSPLQGSYNEQFF. In DNA form, the CDR3 reads TGCGCCAGCAGCCCGCTACAGGGATCCTACAATGAGCAGTTCTTC.

This rearrangement joins TRBV7-9 to TRBJ2-3, with 9 bases fitting TRBD2. In germline, CDR1 is SEHNR, CDR2 FQNEAQ (reference sequence). The CDR3 is 17 residues long. Trimming took 5 bases from V and 4 from J; bases not matched to a gene: 13. Here the CDR3 reads CASSVTVAGVEADTQYF. The CDR3 bases are TGTGCCAGCAGCGTTACGGTAGCGGGAGTGGAGGCAGATACGCAGTATTTT.

This clonotype was seen many times. V and J are TRBV7-9 and TRBJ2-7; no clear D. Germline CDR1 reads SEHNR; CDR2 reads FQNEAQ (reference sequence). CDR3 length: 12 amino acids. The V end was cut by 1 base, the J end by 4 bases, with 5 bases between. CDR3 residues: CASSLGQYEQYF. The CDR3 DNA reads TGTGCCAGCAGCTTAGGACAATACGAGCAGTACTTC.

This clonotype was counted between two and nine times. The chain uses TRBV13 and TRBJ2-5; 10 bases are a match to TRBD1. CDR3 size: 14 residues. V was clipped by 7 bases and J by 4 bases; unmatched bases: 6. Germline loops: CDR1 PRHDT, CDR2 FYEKMQ (reference sequence). CDR3 sequence reads: CASNDRGLGETQYF. CDR3 nucleotide sequence: TGTGCCAGCAACGACAGGGGGCTCGGAGAGACCCAGTACTTC.

In this sample, this clonotype turned up many times. This chain connects TRBV7-9 to TRBJ2-7; D is ambiguous. The germline gives CDR1 SEHNR, CDR2 FQNEAQ (reference sequence). The CDR3 consists of 14 residues. Trimming left V 5 bases short and J 2 bases short, with 13 bases between. The CDR3 spells CASSPGRAAYEQYF. Here the CDR3 DNA reads TGTGCCAGCAGCCCAGGACGTGCAGCCTACGAGCAGTACTTC.

This clonotype was detected many times. The genes are TRBV5-6 and TRBJ2-3; a possible D gene is TRBD2 (5 bases). The V end lost 2 bases, the J end lost 0 bases, and 10 bases lay between the germline ends. CDR1 is SGHDT, CDR2 YYEEEE, per germline. The CDR3 consists of 15 residues. CDR3 sequence reads: CASSLAARSTDTQYF. The CDR3 bases are TGTGCCAGCAGCTTAGCGGCACGTAGCACAGATACGCAGTATTTT. The full variable domain, completed using reference TRBV5-6 and TRBJ2-3, is DAGVTQSPTHLIKTRGQQVTLRCSPKSGHDTVSWYQQALGQGPQFIFQYYEEEERQRGNFPDRFSGHQFPNYSSELNVNALLLGDSALYLCASSLAARSTDTQYFGPGTRLTVL.

At least ten counts were recorded for this clonotype. The chain carries TRBV13 and TRBJ2-5, with TRBD1 matching 10 bases. The trim removed 2 bases at V and 5 bases at J, leaving 5 bases unmatched. The V gene's germline CDR1 is PRHDT and CDR2 FYEKMQ (reference sequence). This CDR3 has 15 residues. The CDR3 DNA is TGTGCCAGCAGCTTACCGGGACAGGGGAGGGAGACCCAGTACTTC. Residues: CASSLPGQGRETQYF.

This clonotype was counted many times. This chain connects TRBV19 to TRBJ2-3, with D maybe TRBD2 (6 bases). This CDR3 is built from 15 residues. CDR1 is LNHDA, CDR2 SQIVND, per germline (reference sequence). V lost 5 bases and J 1 base, leaving 13 bases between the germline ends. CDR3: CASSVSGLGTDTQYF. The CDR3 coding sequence is TGTGCCAGTAGTGTCTCGGGACTGGGCACAGATACGCAGTATTTT.

This clonotype was observed a handful of times. This sequence joins TRBV7-8 and TRBJ2-7; a weak D match, TRBD1 (5 bases). V lost 5 bases and J 3 bases, leaving 17 bases between the germline ends. The CDR3 contains 15 residues. The germline V gene encodes CDR1 SGHVS and CDR2 FQNEAQ. Written as DNA, the CDR3 is TGTGCCAGCAGCCCCCATGACAGAGAGCACTACGAGCAGTACTTC. It yields the protein CASSPHDREHYEQYF.

The V and J genes are TRBV13 and TRBJ1-1; the D is unclear. V was cut by 5 bases and J by 3 bases, with 7 bases left in between. This CDR3 has 12 residues. The germline gives CDR1 PRHDT, CDR2 FYEKMQ (reference sequence). CDR3 sequence: CASSPLDTEAFF. The CDR3 DNA reads as TGTGCCAGCAGCCCTTTGGACACTGAAGCTTTCTTT.

The CDR3: CASSLPGTENTGELFF. In DNA, the CDR3 is TGTGCCAGCAGCTTACCCGGGACGGAAAACACCGGGGAGCTGTTTTTT. The V gene is TRBV11-3, the J gene TRBJ2-2, with D possibly called TRBD1 or TRBD2 (5 bases each). The CDR3 runs to 16 residues. Germline values: CDR1 SGHNT, CDR2 YENEEA. V gave up 2 bases and J gave up 2 bases, with 12 bases separating them. Full variable domain (rest looked up from reference TRBV11-3 and TRBJ2-2): EAGVVQSPRYKIIEKKQPVAFWCNPISGHNTLYWYLQNLGQGPELLIRYENEEAVDDSQLPKDRFSAERLKGVDSTLKIQPAELGDSAVYLCASSLPGTENTGELFFGEGSRLTVL.